This entry lists 14 T cell receptor beta chains sequenced from one sample in a study of cytomegalovirus exposure and HLA in healthy donors. 60 Vbeta and 13 Jbeta primers were used in PCR. The repertoire was sequenced with immunoSEQ multiplex PCR; TCRdb's copy has only in-frame clones and lacks some. The sample has tens of thousands of clones, 73% seen once. Material for sequencing was PBMCs. These receptors originate from a man between 50 and 59 years old in good health and CMV-seronegative.

This clone has a single count. The V call is TRBV4-1, the J call TRBJ2-5, with D unclear. The CDR3 runs 14 residues. Germline V gene sequence: CDR1 MGHRA, CDR2 YSYEKL. With 4 bases removed from V and 5 bases from J, the gap between germline ends came to 14 bases. The CDR3 DNA reads as TGCGCCAGCAGCCGACTTTTGACGGAGGAGACCCAGTACTTC. It is translated as CASSRLLTEETQYF.

V usage is TRBV27 and J usage is TRBJ1-6; 9 nucleotides align to TRBD1. V shed 6 bases and J 7 bases; nucleotides not matched to a gene: 4. The CDR3 spans 14 residues. CDR1 is MNHEY, CDR2 SMNVEV, per germline (reference sequence). CDR3 residues: CASRPGTGNSPLHF. For the CDR3, the DNA is TGTGCCAGCAGGCCCGGGACAGGGAATTCACCCCTCCACTTT.

The chain uses TRBV5-1 and TRBJ1-1, with 9 bases identical to TRBD1. The CDR3 loop spans 13 amino acids. The V and J ends lost 2 bases and 8 bases, in that order; junction bases with no gene match: 4. Per the germline V gene, CDR1 is SGHRS and CDR2 is YFSETQ. The CDR3 DNA follows: TGCGCCAGCAGCTTTACAGGGGGCTTGGAAGCTTTCTTT. Translating it yields CASSFTGGLEAFF.

The V and J genes are TRBV25-1 and TRBJ2-3; 7 bases are shared with TRBD1. The V and J ends lost 5 bases and 4 bases, in that order; junction bases with no gene match: 6. Looked up from germline, CDR1 is MGHDK and CDR2 is SYGVNS. The CDR3 extends over 14 amino acids. In DNA, the CDR3 is TGTGCCAGCAGTCGACAGGGTGAGGCAGATACGCAGTATTTT. This codes for CASSRQGEADTQYF.

The chain couples TRBV18 to TRBJ2-5, with D possibly TRBD1 on 5 matching bases. This CDR3 spans 12 amino acids. Trimming stripped 3 bases from V and 4 bases from J, with 6 bases between. The germline V gene has CDR1 KGHSH and CDR2 LQKENI. In nucleotides, the CDR3 is TGTGCCAGCTCACCGCAGGGAGAGACCCAGTACTTC. Amino acid sequence: CASSPQGETQYF.

The rearrangement joins TRBV29-1 to TRBJ1-2; 9 nucleotides match TRBD1. CDR3 length: 13 residues. CDR1 is SQVTM, CDR2 ANQGSEA, per germline. J lost 4 bases, V lost 6 bases, and 6 bases had no gene match. The chain's CDR3 is CSVGTGHGYGYTF. The CDR3 nucleotides read TGCAGCGTAGGGACAGGGCATGGCTATGGCTACACCTTC.

This clone has a handful of counts. The chain recombines TRBV7-9 with TRBJ1-6; D might be TRBD1 (6 bases). Trimming left V 2 bases short and J 10 bases short, with 15 bases between. Germline V lookup: CDR1 SEHNR, CDR2 FQNEAQ (reference sequence). The CDR3 sequence is 15 residues long. CDR3 sequence: CASSLTEGERSPLHF. The CDR3 DNA follows: TGTGCCAGCAGCTTAACTGAGGGGGAGAGATCACCCCTCCACTTT.

This rearrangement joins TRBV27 to TRBJ2-7, with TRBD1 matching 8 bases. CDR1 and CDR2 from the germline V gene are MNHEY and SMNVEV (reference sequence). This CDR3 spans 13 amino acids. The V segment lost 7 bases and the J segment 0 bases; nucleotides outside the gene matches: 2. Here the CDR3 reads CASKGTGSYEQYF. The CDR3 DNA reads TGTGCCAGCAAGGGGACAGGCTCCTACGAGCAGTACTTC.

The V and J genes are TRBV19 and TRBJ2-7; 10 bases line up with TRBD1. V shed 10 bases, J shed 5 bases, and the junction held 14 bases outside the gene matches. This CDR3 comprises 15 residues. CDR1 is LNHDA, CDR2 SQIVND, per germline (reference sequence). The CDR3 bases are TGTGCCACTACGCATGGGGACAGGGGATTGGACGAGCAGTACTTC. It encodes CATTHGDRGLDEQYF.

The chain employs TRBV30 and TRBJ1-1; D is perhaps TRBD1 (5 bases). Germline V gives CDR1 GTSNPN, CDR2 SVGIG (reference sequence). The CDR3 extends over 16 amino acids. Deletions cut 0 bases from V and 0 bases from J, with 14 bases between. This chain's CDR3 is CAWSVRGLIMNTEAFF. CDR3 bases: TGTGCCTGGAGTGTACGGGGACTGATTATGAACACTGAAGCTTTCTTT.

The chain links TRBV19 to TRBJ2-5, with 14 bases fitting TRBD2. Germline-derived CDR1 and CDR2 are LNHDA and SQIVND (reference sequence). The CDR3 has 16 residues. V lost 4 bases to trimming and J lost 5 bases; unmatched junction nucleotides: 6. For the CDR3, the DNA is TGTGCCAGTAGTACCAGGACTAGCGGGGGGAGGGAGACCCAGTACTTC. Amino acid sequence: CASSTRTSGGRETQYF.

This clone showed up just a few times. In nucleotides, the CDR3 is TGTGCCAGCAGCTTTCAGGACAGGGGCACTGAAGCTTTCTTT. It encodes CASSFQDRGTEAFF. J is TRBJ1-1 and V is TRBV11-1; 9 bases match TRBD1. Trimming cost V 3 bases and J 4 bases; bases outside gene matches: 3. Looked up from germline, CDR1 is SGHAT and CDR2 is FQDESV (reference sequence). The CDR3 covers 14 residues.

The V gene is TRBV5-1, the J gene TRBJ2-7; TRBD1 agrees at 9 bases. CDR3 length: 12 residues. V shed 5 bases and J 6 bases; nucleotides not matched to a gene: 3. The V gene's germline CDR1 is SGHRS and CDR2 YFSETQ. This CDR3 reads CASRGDRVEQYF. Written as DNA, the CDR3 is TGCGCCAGCAGAGGGGACAGGGTCGAGCAGTACTTC. The entire variable domain, with the rest obtained from reference TRBV5-1 and TRBJ2-7, is as follows: KAGVTQTPRYLIKTRGQQVTLSCSPISGHRSVSWYQQTPGQGLQFLFEYFSETQRNKGNFPGRFSGRQFSNSRSEMNVSTLELGDSALYLCASRGDRVEQYFGPGTRLTVT.

The rearrangement links TRBV6-1 to TRBJ2-3; 9 bases are a match to TRBD2. The CDR3 runs 17 residues. Germline V gene lookup returns CDR1 MNHNS and CDR2 SASEGT. With V trimmed by 1 base and J by 6 bases, 11 bases remained unmatched. For the CDR3, the DNA is TGTGCCAGCAGTGAAGAAATTGCGGCGGGGGGGCCGGATACGCAGTATTTT. Translation gives CASSEEIAAGGPDTQYF.